This T cell receptor beta chain derives from a study of T cells after yellow fever vaccination. Regarding the study as a whole: It was a weaker secondary response, yet one that peaked faster, at day 5 versus 15. Clonotypes found in both CD4 and CD8 compartments made up a small share.

The CDR3 sequence is 17 residues long. From germline, CDR1 is ENHRY and CDR2 SYGVKD. Losses at the gene ends were 11 bases for V and 4 bases for J; bases not matched to a gene: 12. TCR cDNA was made by 5'RACE template switching, adding a universal primer site and UMIs. MiXCR, applied by TCRdb to the 5' RACE reads, yields one record per CDR3 protein. The data show under 300,000 distinct CDR3 sequences, 10% to 15% seen once. Remarks on this clonotype: Its antigen is not known.

The sample consisted of CD4+ T cells sorted from PBMCs, taken 45 days after the yellow fever booster vaccination. This clonotype was obtained from a man aged 25-45 years who received the YFV17D yellow fever vaccine. This rearrangement joins TRBV10-3 to TRBJ2-6; 12 nucleotides line up with TRBD1. The CDR3 DNA follows: TGTGCCCCATTAGGGGACAGGGGGCCTCGGGGGGCCAACGTCCTGACTTTC. It codes for CAPLGDRGPRGANVLTF.